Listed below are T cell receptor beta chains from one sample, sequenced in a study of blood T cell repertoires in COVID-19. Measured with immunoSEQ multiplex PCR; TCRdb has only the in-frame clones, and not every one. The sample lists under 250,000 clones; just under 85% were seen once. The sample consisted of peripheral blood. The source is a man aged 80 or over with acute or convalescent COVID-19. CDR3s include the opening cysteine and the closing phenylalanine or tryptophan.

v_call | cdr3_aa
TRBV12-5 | CASAYYEQYF
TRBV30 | CAWRYSSSGNTIYF
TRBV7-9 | CASSHSPDNYGYTF
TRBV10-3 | CAISEGEVSPLHF
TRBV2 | CASRLRTGGTEAFF
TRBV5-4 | CASSLFRDGEQYF
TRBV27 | CASSFLAGPPRELFF
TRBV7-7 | CASSLALAGQDEQFF
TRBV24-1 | CAISGPSGRNTGELFF
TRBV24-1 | CATSARTSDEQYF
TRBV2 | CASKLRTQSSYEQYF
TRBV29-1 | CSINRVMELFF
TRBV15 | CATSRSLLSVPTDTQYF
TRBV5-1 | CASRETGADYGYTF
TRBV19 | CASSRGELDNSPLHF
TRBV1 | CTSSQDLAGVNEQFF
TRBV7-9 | CASSFGTGRFGTGELFF
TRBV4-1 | CASSLREAPLQNTEAFF
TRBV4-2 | CASNRGAVGGNTIYF
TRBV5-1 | CASSFSARTGELFF
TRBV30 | CAWSHRNTEAFF
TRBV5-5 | CASSLVPGDRVNTIYF
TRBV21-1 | CASSKHRGAGGQPQHF
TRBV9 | CASSGQGANTGELFF
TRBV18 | CASSPGTGNGYTF
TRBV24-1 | CATSDSSRHPPLHF
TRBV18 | CASSPPISGGQGPLNYGYTF
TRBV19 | CASSPRATGTGETQYF
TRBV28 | CASSSLFRLFF
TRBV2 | CASSERDRVVPEAFF
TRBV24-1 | CATSDGGQGNQPQHF
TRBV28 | CATRGGGSYEQYF
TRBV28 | CASTPPVTSGREQYF
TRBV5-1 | CASSPTRGSSGNTIYF
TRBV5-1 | CASSLAPDGTEAFF
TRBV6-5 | CASSYSPKGTDTQYF
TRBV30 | CAWRDRGWRYNSPLHF
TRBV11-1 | CASSLAGSPSEKLFF
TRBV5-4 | CASRGGYTQYF
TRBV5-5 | CASSLRPTEAFF
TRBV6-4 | CASSANGGSADTQYF
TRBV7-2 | CASSLGVAGAKNIQYF
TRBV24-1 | CATSAGGANTEAFF
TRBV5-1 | CASSLDPGLAYNEQFF
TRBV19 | CASSIMQLFHGVQSNQETQYF
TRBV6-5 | CASSPAGTYGYTF
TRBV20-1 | CSARDTYEQYF
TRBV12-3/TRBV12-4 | CASSSFYEQYF
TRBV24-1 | CATSALTGNTEAFF
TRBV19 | CASSEPTDTQYF